These T cell receptor beta chains were read from a single sample in a study of T cells in Graves' hyperthyroidism and ophthalmopathy. TCRdb recomputed calls from the multiplex PCR reads with MiXCR, one row per CDR3 protein. The repertoire holds about 59,000 distinct CDR3 sequences, with about 53% as singletons. Sample: blood. The source of these receptors is a woman aged 60-75 years with Graves' ophthalmopathy. CDR3s include the opening cysteine and the closing phenylalanine or tryptophan. D genes are given only for firm matches. Expanded clones get a size class; other rows say once, few or many, or leave the size out.

J gene: TRBJ1-1
V gene: TRBV12-3/TRBV12-4
D gene: .
clone size: many
CDR3 DNA: TGTGCCAGCAGCCTACTTGGGGTGATGAACACTGAAGCTTTCTTT
CDR3 protein: CASSLLGVMNTEAFF

J gene: TRBJ2-3
V gene: TRBV7-8
D gene: .
clone size: .
CDR3 DNA: TGTGCCAGCAGCCGAGGGGGGGGCACAGATACGCAGTATTTT
CDR3 protein: CASSRGGGTDTQYF

J gene: TRBJ1-6
V gene: TRBV11-2
D gene: .
clone size: many
CDR3 DNA: TGTGCCAGCAGCTTAAATTTTGGAAACAGGGTGGAATCACCCCTCCACTTT
CDR3 protein: CASSLNFGNRVESPLHF

J gene: TRBJ2-1
V gene: TRBV29-1
D gene: .
clone size: .
CDR3 DNA: TGCAGCGTAGAACAGGGCGGAGATACGCAGTTCTTC
CDR3 protein: CSVEQGGDTQFF

J gene: TRBJ2-7
V gene: TRBV20-1
D gene: .
clone size: once
CDR3 DNA: TGCAGTGCTAGACGGAGGGCATCCTACGAGCAGTACTTC
CDR3 protein: CSARRRASYEQYF

J gene: TRBJ2-1
V gene: TRBV24-1
D gene: TRBD2
clone size: .
CDR3 DNA: TGTGCCACCAGTGATTCGCTAGCGGGAGGTAGGAATGAGCAGTTCTTC
CDR3 protein: CATSDSLAGGRNEQFF

J gene: TRBJ1-1
V gene: TRBV28
D gene: .
clone size: many
CDR3 DNA: TGTGCCAGCAGCGGTATCGCTGAAGCTTTCTTT
CDR3 protein: CASSGIAEAFF

J gene: TRBJ2-7
V gene: TRBV19
D gene: TRBD2
clone size: many
CDR3 DNA: TGTGCCAGTAGTATCGGGAGCGGGAGCGGGTACGAGCAGTACTTC
CDR3 protein: CASSIGSGSGYEQYF

J gene: TRBJ2-3
V gene: TRBV10-3
D gene: TRBD2
clone size: .
CDR3 DNA: TGTGCCATCAGTGGGGGAGCTAGCGGGAGTGGCACAGATACGCAGTATTTT
CDR3 protein: CAISGGASGSGTDTQYF

J gene: TRBJ2-7
V gene: TRBV2
D gene: TRBD1
clone size: many
CDR3 DNA: TGTGCCAGCACGACAGGAACCGGGACAGGTCCCTACGAGCAGTACTTC
CDR3 protein: CASTTGTGTGPYEQYF

J gene: TRBJ2-1
V gene: TRBV5-1
D gene: TRBD2
clone size: .
CDR3 DNA: TGCGCCAGCAGCTCCTTGGGGGGGGAGGCCAATGAGCAGTTCTTC
CDR3 protein: CASSSLGGEANEQFF

J gene: TRBJ2-7
V gene: TRBV24-1
D gene: .
clone size: .
CDR3 DNA: TGTGCCACCAGTAGCTCAGGGGCCACCACGATATACTTC
CDR3 protein: CATSSSGATTIYF

J gene: TRBJ2-1
V gene: TRBV6-2/TRBV6-3
D gene: .
clone size: many
CDR3 DNA: TGTGCCAGCACAGCGGACTCCTACAATGAGCAGTTCTTC
CDR3 protein: CASTADSYNEQFF

J gene: TRBJ1-1
V gene: TRBV15
D gene: .
clone size: medium-sized
CDR3 DNA: TGTGCCACCAGCAGAGATCTGGGGATAACGAACACTGAAGCTTTCTTT
CDR3 protein: CATSRDLGITNTEAFF

J gene: TRBJ1-1
V gene: TRBV25-1
D gene: TRBD1
clone size: medium-sized
CDR3 DNA: TGTGCCAGCAGTATAACAGGGGACAACACTGAAGCTTTCTTT
CDR3 protein: CASSITGDNTEAFF

J gene: TRBJ2-7
V gene: TRBV9
D gene: .
clone size: .
CDR3 DNA: TGTGCCAGCAGCGTTCTAGCGCAGGACGGGTACGAGCAGTACTTC
CDR3 protein: CASSVLAQDGYEQYF

J gene: TRBJ2-1
V gene: TRBV20-1
D gene: .
clone size: .
CDR3 DNA: TGCAGTGCTAGCCTTTCAGGGGCGGGAAGCACAGATACGCAGTTCTTC
CDR3 protein: CSASLSGAGSTDTQFF

J gene: TRBJ2-1
V gene: TRBV3-1
D gene: TRBD1
clone size: .
CDR3 DNA: TGTGCCAGCAGCACAGCCAGGGGGCTCGTTGGTTCAAATGAGCAGTTCTTC
CDR3 protein: CASSTARGLVGSNEQFF

J gene: TRBJ2-3
V gene: TRBV5-1
D gene: .
clone size: many
CDR3 DNA: TGCGCCAGCGTTGACGCTACGCAGTATTTT
CDR3 protein: CASVDATQYF

J gene: TRBJ2-3
V gene: TRBV7-9
D gene: TRBD1
clone size: many
CDR3 DNA: TGTGCCAGCAGCGCCCGGGACAGGGGCACAGATACGCAGTATTTT
CDR3 protein: CASSARDRGTDTQYF

J gene: TRBJ1-5
V gene: TRBV9
D gene: TRBD1
clone size: many
CDR3 DNA: TGTGCCAGCAGCCGTGGACAGGGGATGAATCAGCCCCAGCATTTT
CDR3 protein: CASSRGQGMNQPQHF

J gene: TRBJ1-6
V gene: TRBV5-1
D gene: TRBD1
clone size: many
CDR3 DNA: TGCGCCAGCAGCGCGGGACAGGGAGGCTCACCCCTCCACTTT
CDR3 protein: CASSAGQGGSPLHF

J gene: TRBJ2-5
V gene: TRBV10-3
D gene: .
clone size: .
CDR3 DNA: .
CDR3 protein: CAISENFAANTGELFFGEQETQYF

J gene: TRBJ1-4
V gene: TRBV7-2
D gene: TRBD1
clone size: medium-sized
CDR3 DNA: TGTGCCAGCAGCCCCCGACAGGGAGGTGAAAAACTGTTTTTT
CDR3 protein: CASSPRQGGEKLFF

J gene: TRBJ2-7
V gene: TRBV20-1
D gene: .
clone size: .
CDR3 DNA: TGCAGTGCTAGAGTCAGGGGGGGGCAGCGGGCCTACGAGCAGTACTTC
CDR3 protein: CSARVRGGQRAYEQYF

J gene: TRBJ2-2
V gene: TRBV10-1
D gene: .
clone size: many
CDR3 DNA: TGCGCCACTAACAGGGATTCGAACACCGGGGAGCTGTTTTTT
CDR3 protein: CATNRDSNTGELFF

J gene: TRBJ2-7
V gene: TRBV5-1
D gene: .
clone size: .
CDR3 DNA: TGCGCCAGCAGCTTGGACAGGGACTACGAGCAGTACTTC
CDR3 protein: CASSLDRDYEQYF

J gene: TRBJ2-3
V gene: TRBV6-5
D gene: .
clone size: many
CDR3 DNA: TGTGCCACCCTCCAGGGTCCAGATACGCAGTATTTT
CDR3 protein: CATLQGPDTQYF

J gene: TRBJ1-2
V gene: TRBV13
D gene: .
clone size: .
CDR3 DNA: TGTGCCAGCAGCTGGACAGATTATGGCTACACCTTC
CDR3 protein: CASSWTDYGYTF

J gene: TRBJ2-5
V gene: TRBV25-1
D gene: .
clone size: few
CDR3 DNA: TGTGCCAGCAGTGAATTGGGCCAAGAGACCCAGTACTTC
CDR3 protein: CASSELGQETQYF

J gene: TRBJ1-5
V gene: TRBV7-9
D gene: .
clone size: .
CDR3 DNA: TGTGCCAGCAGCGCCAGGGGTGTAATAGACAATGAGCATTTT
CDR3 protein: CASSARGVIDNEHF

J gene: TRBJ2-1
V gene: TRBV20-1
D gene: .
clone size: .
CDR3 DNA: TGCAGTGCTAGTTCTGGGCAGTTCTTC
CDR3 protein: CSASSGQFF

J gene: TRBJ2-3
V gene: TRBV12-3/TRBV12-4
D gene: .
clone size: .
CDR3 DNA: TGTGCCAGCAGTCCTCAGGGGAGCACAGACACGCAGTGTTTT
CDR3 protein: CASSPQGSTDTQCF

J gene: TRBJ1-1
V gene: TRBV5-1
D gene: TRBD1
clone size: once
CDR3 DNA: TGCGCCAGCAGACCGGACAGGCCGAATCCGTCCCACACTGAAGCTTTCTTT
CDR3 protein: CASRPDRPNPSHTEAFF

J gene: TRBJ2-1
V gene: TRBV7-2
D gene: TRBD1
clone size: .
CDR3 DNA: TGTGCCAGCAGCACACGACAGGGCAGGTACAATGAGCAGTTCTTC
CDR3 protein: CASSTRQGRYNEQFF

J gene: TRBJ2-1
V gene: TRBV12-3/TRBV12-4
D gene: TRBD1
clone size: .
CDR3 DNA: TGTGCCAGCAGTTTGCACACCGGGACAGGGTATGATGAGCAGTTCTTC
CDR3 protein: CASSLHTGTGYDEQFF

J gene: TRBJ2-3
V gene: TRBV20-1
D gene: TRBD2
clone size: once
CDR3 DNA: TGCAGTGGGCTAGCGGATACGAGCACAGATACGCAGTATTTT
CDR3 protein: CSGLADTSTDTQYF

J gene: TRBJ2-1
V gene: TRBV20-1
D gene: TRBD2
clone size: few
CDR3 DNA: TGCAGTGCTAGCGGGAGGCACCCAGGTGAGCAGTTCTTC
CDR3 protein: CSASGRHPGEQFF

J gene: TRBJ2-5
V gene: TRBV9
D gene: .
clone size: many
CDR3 DNA: TGTGCCAGCAGCGTAGGAGGAACGCAAGGGAGGGAGACCCAGTACTTC
CDR3 protein: CASSVGGTQGRETQYF

J gene: TRBJ1-1
V gene: TRBV20-1
D gene: .
clone size: .
CDR3 DNA: TGCAGTGCTAGTACACCGATAAACACTGAGGCTTCCTTT
CDR3 protein: CSASTPINTEASF

J gene: TRBJ1-1
V gene: TRBV6-2/TRBV6-3
D gene: TRBD1
clone size: once
CDR3 DNA: TGTGCCACCACTGACAGGGAGAACACTGAAGCTTTCTTT
CDR3 protein: CATTDRENTEAFF